Included here is one T cell receptor (beta chain) sequence, with context. Its antigen is unidentified. The sample comes from a study of T-cell memory formation after mild COVID-19. Study as a whole: Clusters of TCRs were largely donor specific. Whole-study findings and limits: SARS-CoV-2 specificity of second-wave clones peaking day 37 was unconfirmed. Mainly in CM and EM were contracting CD4+ clones; CD8+ were in EMRA. Day 15 to 85 contractors were CD4/CD8 balanced; later expanders leaned CD4+.

The CDR3 is 14 amino acids. Germline V gene lookup returns CDR1 SGDLS and CDR2 YYNGEE. Trimming pared 3 bases from V and 0 bases from J, leaving 4 bases between. TCRdb independently ran MiXCR on the 5' RACE reads; one entry per CDR3 protein. The sample lists more than 75,000 distinct CDR3 sequences, about 15% occurring once. This TCR derives from an adult woman who had mild COVID-19 (a few samples of this study predate the infection). Cell type and time point are not known. The chain uses TRBV9 and TRBJ2-6; D is uncertain. The specimen sequenced was PBMCs or a T cell subset sorted from them (not recorded which). CDR3 in DNA: TGTGCCAGCAGCGGGGACTCTGGGGCCAACGTCCTGACTTTC. Its protein is CASSGDSGANVLTF.